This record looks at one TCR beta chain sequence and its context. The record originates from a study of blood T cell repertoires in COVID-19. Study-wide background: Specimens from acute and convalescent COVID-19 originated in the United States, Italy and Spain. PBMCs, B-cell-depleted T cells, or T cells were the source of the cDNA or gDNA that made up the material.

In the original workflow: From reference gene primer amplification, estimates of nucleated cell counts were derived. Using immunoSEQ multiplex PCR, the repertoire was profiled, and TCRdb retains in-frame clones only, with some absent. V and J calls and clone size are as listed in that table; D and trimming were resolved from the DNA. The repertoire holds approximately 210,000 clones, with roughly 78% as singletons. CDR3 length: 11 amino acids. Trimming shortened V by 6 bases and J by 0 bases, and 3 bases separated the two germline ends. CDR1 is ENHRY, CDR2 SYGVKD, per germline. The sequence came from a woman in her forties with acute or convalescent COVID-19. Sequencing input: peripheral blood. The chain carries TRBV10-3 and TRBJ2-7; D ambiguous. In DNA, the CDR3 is TGTGCCATCAGGAGCTCCTACGAGCAGTACTTC. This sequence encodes CAIRSSYEQYF.